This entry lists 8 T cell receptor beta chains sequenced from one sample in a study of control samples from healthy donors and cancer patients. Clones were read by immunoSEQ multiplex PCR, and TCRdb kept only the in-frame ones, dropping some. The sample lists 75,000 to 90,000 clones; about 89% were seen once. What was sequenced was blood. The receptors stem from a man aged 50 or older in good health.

The CDR3 protein is CASSYRRDSPLHF. CDR3 sequence (DNA): TGTGCCAGCAGTTACCGACGGGATTCACCCCTCCACTTT. V is TRBV28 and J is TRBJ1-6; unclear D gene. This CDR3 is built from 13 residues. V was trimmed by 4 bases and J by 8 bases, leaving 9 bases between them. Germline V gene lookup returns CDR1 MDHEN and CDR2 SYDVKM. Variable domain in full (rest from reference TRBV28 and TRBJ1-6): DVKVTQSSRYLVKRTGEKVFLECVQDMDHENMFWYRQDPGLGLRLIYFSYDVKMKEKGDIPEGYSVSREKKERFSLILESASTNQTSMYLCASSYRRDSPLHFGNGTRLTVT.

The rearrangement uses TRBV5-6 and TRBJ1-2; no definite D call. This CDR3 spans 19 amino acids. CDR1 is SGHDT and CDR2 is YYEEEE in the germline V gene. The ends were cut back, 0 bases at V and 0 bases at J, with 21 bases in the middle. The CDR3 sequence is CASSLEVSVAKNSNYGYTF. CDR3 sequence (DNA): TGTGCCAGCAGCTTGGAGGTTTCAGTAGCTAAAAACTCTAACTATGGCTACACCTTC.

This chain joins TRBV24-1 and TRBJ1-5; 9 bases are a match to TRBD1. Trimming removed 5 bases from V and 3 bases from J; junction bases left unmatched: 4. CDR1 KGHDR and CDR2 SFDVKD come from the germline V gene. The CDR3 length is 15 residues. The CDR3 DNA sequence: TGTGCCACCAGTGCGGGACAGGGTCCCAATCAGCCCCAGCATTTT. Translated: CATSAGQGPNQPQHF.

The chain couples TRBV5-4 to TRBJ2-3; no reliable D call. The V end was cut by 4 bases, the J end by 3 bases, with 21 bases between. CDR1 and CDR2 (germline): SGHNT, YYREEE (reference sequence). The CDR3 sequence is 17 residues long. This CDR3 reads CASSPPGGNIRTDTQYF. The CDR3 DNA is TGTGCCAGCAGCCCCCCCGGCGGCAACATTCGGACAGATACGCAGTATTTT.

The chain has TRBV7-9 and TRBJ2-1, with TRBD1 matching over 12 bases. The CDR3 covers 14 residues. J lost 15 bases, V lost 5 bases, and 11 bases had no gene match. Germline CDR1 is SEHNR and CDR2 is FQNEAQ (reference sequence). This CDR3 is CASSKTGQGAKGFF. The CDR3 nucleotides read TGTGCCAGCAGCAAAACGGGACAGGGGGCAAAGGGGTTCTTC.

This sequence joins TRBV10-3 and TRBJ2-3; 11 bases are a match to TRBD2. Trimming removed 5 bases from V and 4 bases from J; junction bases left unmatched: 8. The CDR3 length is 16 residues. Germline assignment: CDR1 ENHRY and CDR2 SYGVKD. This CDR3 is CAISPYLAGGPDTQYF. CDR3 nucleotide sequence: TGTGCCATCAGTCCATACCTAGCGGGGGGCCCAGATACGCAGTATTTT.

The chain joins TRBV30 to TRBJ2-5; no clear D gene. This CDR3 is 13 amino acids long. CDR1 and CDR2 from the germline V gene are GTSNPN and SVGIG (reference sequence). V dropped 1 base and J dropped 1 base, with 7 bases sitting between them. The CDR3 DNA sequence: TGTGCCTGGAGTGGGGTGTCCCAAGAGACCCAGTACTTC. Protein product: CAWSGVSQETQYF.

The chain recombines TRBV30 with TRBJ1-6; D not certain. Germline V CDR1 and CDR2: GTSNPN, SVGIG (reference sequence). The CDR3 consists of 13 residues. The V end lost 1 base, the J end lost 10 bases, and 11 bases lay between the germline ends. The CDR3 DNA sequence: TGTGCCTGGAGTGGATTTTTTGACTCACCCCTCCACTTT. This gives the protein CAWSGFFDSPLHF.